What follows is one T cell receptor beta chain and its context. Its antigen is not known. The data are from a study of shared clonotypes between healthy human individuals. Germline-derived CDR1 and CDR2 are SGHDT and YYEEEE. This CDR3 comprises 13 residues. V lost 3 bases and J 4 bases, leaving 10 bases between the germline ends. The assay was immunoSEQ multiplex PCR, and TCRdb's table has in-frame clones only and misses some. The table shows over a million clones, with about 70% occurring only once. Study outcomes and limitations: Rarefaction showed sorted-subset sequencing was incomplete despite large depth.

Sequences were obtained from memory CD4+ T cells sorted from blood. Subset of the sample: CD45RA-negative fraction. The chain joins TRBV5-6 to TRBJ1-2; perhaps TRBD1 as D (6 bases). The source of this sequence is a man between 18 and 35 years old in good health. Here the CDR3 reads CASSWDTIYGYTF. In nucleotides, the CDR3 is TGTGCCAGCAGCTGGGACACTATCTATGGCTACACCTTC.